Shown below are 2 T cell receptor beta chains from a single sample sequenced in a study of CD8 T cells in Susac syndrome. Random hexamers served to reverse transcribe roughly 0.5 to 1 ug RNA. In TCRdb, the immunoSEQ multiplex PCR reads were re-called with MiXCR into one record per CDR3 protein. The sample yields approximately 110,000 distinct CDR3 sequences, about 95% seen once. Sequenced input: CD4+ T cells from PBMCs. All receptors come from a human donor in good health.

This rearrangement joins TRBV7-3 to TRBJ2-1, with TRBD2 matching 11 bases. CDR1 and CDR2 from the germline V gene are SGHTA and FQGTGA. The CDR3 contains 15 residues. Germline trimming cut 6 bases from V and 6 bases from J; bases unmatched to any gene: 7. The CDR3 is CASSPGLAEPNEQFF. The CDR3 nucleotides are TGTGCCAGCAGTCCGGGACTAGCGGAACCCAATGAGCAGTTCTTC.

The chain uses TRBV2 and TRBJ2-7; TRBD2 agrees at 13 bases. J gave up 2 bases and V 2 bases, and 3 bases lay outside the gene matches. Looked up from germline, CDR1 is SNHLY and CDR2 is FYNNEI. The CDR3 loop spans 16 amino acids. CDR3 sequence (DNA): TGTGCCAGCAGTGAACGACTAGCGGGAGGCCCCTACGAGCAGTACTTC. Translation gives CASSERLAGGPYEQYF.